The 5 T cell receptor beta chains given below trace back to one sample, sequenced in a study of blood T cells in healthy people across ages. Then a second PCR, running roughly 6 to 12 cycles, was carried out with a sample-barcoded 5' primer and a J-beta primer mix. TCRdb re-derived calls from the 5' RACE reads in MiXCR, one entry per CDR3 protein. The sample shows 600,000 or so distinct CDR3 sequences, about 30% of them seen only once. The sequencing input was blood. The receptors originated from a woman older than 75 in good health.

The chain combines TRBV30 with TRBJ2-7, with TRBD2 as a possible D gene (5 bases). Looked up from germline, CDR1 is GTSNPN and CDR2 is SVGIG (reference sequence). Trimming cost V 2 bases and J 4 bases, with 12 bases left between them. This CDR3 is built from 13 residues. CDR3: CAWSLKGAYEQYF. In nucleotides, the CDR3 is TGTGCCTGGAGTCTAAAGGGAGCGTACGAGCAGTACTTC.

The rearrangement uses TRBV20-1 and TRBJ1-2, with 7 positions matching TRBD1. Germline trimming cut 6 bases from V and 0 bases from J; bases unmatched to any gene: 4. The CDR3 is made up of 13 amino acids. Per the germline V gene, CDR1 is DFQATT and CDR2 is SNEGSKA (reference sequence). The CDR3 loop is CSARQGTNYGYTF. The CDR3 nucleotides are TGCAGTGCCCGACAGGGCACTAACTATGGCTACACCTTC.

There are many counts of this clonotype. This chain links TRBV3-1 with TRBJ2-7; no reliable D call. Trimming took 6 bases from V and 0 from J, leaving 15 bases between them. The CDR3 consists of 15 residues. The V gene's germline CDR1 is LGHDT and CDR2 YNNKEL (reference sequence). The CDR3 spells CASRLDGSSSYEQYF. The CDR3 DNA reads TGTGCCAGCAGGTTAGACGGGTCGAGCTCCTACGAGCAGTACTTC.

This clonotype has at least ten counts. The rearrangement joins TRBV20-1 to TRBJ1-2; D is uncertain. The CDR3 is made up of 12 amino acids. The V gene's germline CDR1 is DFQATT and CDR2 SNEGSKA (reference sequence). V was shortened by 3 bases and J by 4 bases, with 9 bases between the two germline ends. CDR3 in DNA: TGCAGTGCTAGCCCCGGACTCTATGGCTACACCTTC. As protein: CSASPGLYGYTF.

This clonotype was detected only a few times. This may stem from a read error, because a much larger clone lies one nucleotide away. This rearrangement joins TRBV7-3 to TRBJ2-1; possibly TRBD1 for D (6 bases). Germline V lookup: CDR1 SGHTA, CDR2 FQGTGA. V lost 3 bases and J 11 bases, leaving 14 bases between the germline ends. This CDR3 has 13 residues. The CDR3 is CASSLNRVDKQFF. CDR3 DNA sequence: TGTGCCAGCAGCTTGAACAGGGTCGATAAGCAGTTCTTC.